The source of this T cell receptor beta chain is a study of human T cells and chemical hapten exposure. As for the study in general: A patient group, mainly female, showed alopecia areata, totalis or universalis. Largely, small differences in pooled library volume made per-sample TCR yields vary.

Unique molecular identifiers were attached to individual cDNA molecules within the library. Each CDR3 protein gets one entry after TCRdb re-called the RACE reads with MiXCR. This table has 150,000 to 200,000 distinct CDR3 sequences, approximately 14% appearing once. The sample's time point: patch test 1, 2 weeks after DPC sensitization. Regarding treatment: therapeutic diphenylcyclopropenone sensitization with weekly scalp DPC. At every patch-test visit, blood was drawn before the patch test was applied. The CDR3 has 15 residues. The ends lost 6 bases at V and 4 bases at J; junction bases unmatched: 10.

This chain uses TRBV12-3 or TRBV12-4 with TRBJ2-7, with TRBD1 matching over 9 bases. The receptor's source is a woman aged 30 to 39 with alopecia areata. Some clones in this sample may be carry-over from other donors' samples. The sample here was whole blood, taken in connection with sensitization to the hapten diphenylcyclopropenone (DPC). CDR3 DNA sequence: TGTGCCAGCAGGCCCCAGACAGGGGGAACATACGAGCAGTACTTC. This sequence encodes CASRPQTGGTYEQYF.